The 32 T cell receptor beta chains in this list originate from one sample, sequenced in a study of T cell changes during pregnancy in multiple sclerosis. Profiling relied on immunoSEQ multiplex PCR, and the TCRdb table lists in-frame clones only, not all of them. The profile shows 78,000 or so clones, approximately 90% of them singletons. The material was peripheral blood, obtained before pregnancy. Every receptor here comes from a female donor with multiple sclerosis, enrolled in a pregnancy study.

V gene TRBV6-6 combines with J gene TRBJ2-3; 7 bases are a match to TRBD2. V dropped 2 bases and J dropped 3; count of bases not matched to a gene: 8. CDR3 length: 16 amino acids. The V gene's germline CDR1 is MNHNY and CDR2 SVGAGI (reference sequence). CDR3 in DNA: TGTGCCAGCAGTTACGCCAAGCGGGGTTTGACAGATACGCAGTATTTT. It encodes CASSYAKRGLTDTQYF.

V is TRBV14 and J is TRBJ2-5, with D unclear. The CDR3 length is 16 residues. V was trimmed by 3 bases and J by 1 base, leaving 15 bases between them. Germline CDR1 and CDR2: SGHDN and FVKESK. CDR3 region: CASSHNVIDFQETQYF. Written as DNA, the CDR3 is TGTGCCAGCAGCCATAACGTAATAGACTTCCAAGAGACCCAGTACTTC.

This sequence joins TRBV4-1 and TRBJ2-3; tentatively, D is TRBD2 (6 bases). Germline values: CDR1 MGHRA, CDR2 YSYEKL. The CDR3 runs to 17 residues. The ends were cut back, 1 base at V and 6 bases at J, with 20 bases in the middle. DNA of the CDR3: TGCGCCAGCAGCCAAGCCGGGGCGGACCGCGGAGGGGATACGCAGTATTTT. As protein: CASSQAGADRGGDTQYF.

This clone was seen only once. This chain links TRBV9 with TRBJ1-3; D possibly corresponds to TRBD1 (6 bases). Looked up from germline, CDR1 is SGDLS and CDR2 is YYNGEE. The V end was cut by 3 bases, the J end by 7 bases, with 17 bases between. This CDR3 has 15 residues. CDR3 sequence: CASSADPGVRNTIYF. In DNA, the CDR3 is TGTGCCAGCAGCGCGGACCCAGGGGTTCGGAACACCATATATTTT. Drawing the rest from reference TRBV9 and TRBJ1-3, the complete variable domain is DSGVTQTPKHLITATGQRVTLRCSPRSGDLSVYWYQQSLDQGLQFLIQYYNGEERAKGNILERFSAQQFPDLHSELNLSSLELGDSALYFCASSADPGVRNTIYFGEGSWLTVV.

J is TRBJ2-7 and V is TRBV7-2, with 7 bases that match TRBD1. This CDR3 has 15 amino acids. V gave up 1 base and J gave up 4 bases; unmatched junction bases: 7. Looked up from germline, CDR1 is SGHTA and CDR2 is FQGNSA. Here the CDR3 DNA reads TGTGCCAGCAGCTTAGAGAAGGGACAGCCTTACGAGCAGTACTTC. Translated, it gives CASSLEKGQPYEQYF.

The V gene is TRBV29-1, the J gene TRBJ1-1; D is undetermined. Trimming cost V 4 bases and J 0 bases, with 6 bases left between them. Germline CDR1 reads SQVTM; CDR2 reads ANQGSEA. The CDR3 is made up of 12 amino acids. The CDR3 DNA sequence: TGCAGCGTTGCGCAGATGAACACTGAAGCTTTCTTT. Translating it yields CSVAQMNTEAFF.

The chain carries TRBV7-2 and TRBJ1-3, with no clear D. Trimming shortened V by 1 base and J by 0 bases, and 4 bases separated the two germline ends. CDR1 and CDR2 from the germline V gene are SGHTA and FQGNSA. CDR3 size: 14 residues. CDR3 residues: CASSLGVSGNTIYF. The CDR3 DNA sequence: TGTGCCAGCAGCTTAGGAGTCTCTGGAAACACCATATATTTT. The full variable domain, in which reference TRBV7-2 and TRBJ1-3 provide the parts outside the CDR3, is GAGVSQSPSNKVTEKGKDVELRCDPISGHTALYWYRQSLGQGLEFLIYFQGNSAPDKSGLPSDRFSAERTGGSVSTLTIQRTQQEDSAVYLCASSLGVSGNTIYFGEGSWLTVV.

This sequence joins TRBV2 and TRBJ2-7; a possible D gene is TRBD1 (5 bases). V was cut by 6 bases and J by 7 bases, with 10 bases left in between. Germline lookup yields CDR1 SNHLY and CDR2 FYNNEI. The CDR3 loop spans 11 amino acids. CDR3 nucleotide sequence: TGTGCCAGCAGGGCCCAGGGAGAGCAGTACTTC. Translation gives CASRAQGEQYF.

The J gene is TRBJ1-1, the V gene TRBV5-6; 8 nucleotides line up with TRBD1. CDR1 and CDR2 (germline): SGHDT, YYEEEE. The CDR3 is made up of 14 amino acids. Trimming cost V 3 bases and J 8 bases; bases outside gene matches: 9. The CDR3 loop is CASSWGTGLQEAFF. The CDR3 DNA reads as TGTGCCAGCAGCTGGGGGACAGGTCTACAGGAAGCTTTCTTT.

V usage is TRBV7-2 and J usage is TRBJ2-1, with D possibly matching TRBD2 (5 bases). Germline-derived CDR1 and CDR2 are SGHTA and FQGNSA. The CDR3 consists of 13 residues. V was cut by 0 bases and J by 9 bases, with 9 bases left in between. The CDR3 DNA reads as TGTGCCAGCAGCTTAGCGAGGGCCGGTGAGCAGTTCTTC. Translated: CASSLARAGEQFF. The full variable domain, completed using reference TRBV7-2 and TRBJ2-1, is GAGVSQSPSNKVTEKGKDVELRCDPISGHTALYWYRQSLGQGLEFLIYFQGNSAPDKSGLPSDRFSAERTGGSVSTLTIQRTQQEDSAVYLCASSLARAGEQFFGPGTRLTVL.

The V and J genes are TRBV30 and TRBJ1-1, with D maybe TRBD1 (5 bases). The CDR3 consists of 13 residues. Trimming pared 2 bases from V and 5 bases from J, leaving 12 bases between. Germline values: CDR1 GTSNPN, CDR2 SVGIG (reference sequence). The CDR3 DNA sequence: TGTGCCTGGAGTTTGGGGCGCGGAACTGAAGCTTTCTTT. It encodes CAWSLGRGTEAFF.

The CDR3, as DNA: TGTGCCAGCAGTGAAAAGTCAGGGCTAAACAATGAGCAGTTCTTC. Translation gives CASSEKSGLNNEQFF. The chain uses TRBV2 and TRBJ2-1, with D perhaps matching TRBD1 (5 bases). Germline V gene sequence: CDR1 SNHLY, CDR2 FYNNEI. This CDR3 region has 15 residues. Deletions cut 2 bases from V and 5 bases from J, with 13 bases between.

The chain couples TRBV6-4 to TRBJ1-4; 7 positions agree with TRBD1. This CDR3 comprises 14 residues. With 5 bases clipped from V and 10 bases from J, the junction kept 10 bases outside the gene matches. Germline-derived CDR1 and CDR2 are MRHNA and SNTAGT. This CDR3 reads CASSPYRGSGKLFF. The CDR3 DNA is TGTGCCAGCAGTCCCTACAGGGGATCAGGAAAACTGTTTTTT.

The rearrangement links TRBV7-9 to TRBJ2-7, with TRBD2 identical over 7 bases. The CDR3 runs 15 residues. CDR1 is SEHNR, CDR2 FQNEAQ, per germline (reference sequence). Unmatched junction bases numbered 10, after V lost 4 bases and J lost 4 bases. CDR3 nucleotide sequence: TGTGCCAGCAGCTCTAGCGGAAAACCCCCTTACGAGCAGTACTTC. It yields the protein CASSSSGKPPYEQYF.

CDR3 sequence reads: CASSPTGVSHGYTF. CDR3 DNA sequence: TGTGCCAGCAGTCCTACAGGGGTCTCACATGGCTACACCTTC. V usage is TRBV7-9 and J usage is TRBJ1-2, with TRBD1 matching 7 bases. The CDR3 contains 14 residues. In germline, CDR1 is SEHNR, CDR2 FQNEAQ (reference sequence). The junction had 10 bases not matched to a gene; V was cut back by 6 bases and J by 6 bases. Full variable domain (remainder filled in from reference TRBV7-9 and TRBJ1-2): DTGVSQNPRHKITKRGQNVTFRCDPISEHNRLYWYRQTLGQGPEFLTYFQNEAQLEKSRLLSDRFSAERPKGSFSTLEIQRTEQGDSAMYLCASSPTGVSHGYTFGSGTRLTVV.

V is TRBV10-3 and J is TRBJ2-3; 11 bases align to TRBD2. The V gene end was trimmed by 6 bases and the J gene end by 5 bases; junction bases not matched to a gene: 4. CDR3 size: 14 residues. Germline V lookup: CDR1 ENHRY, CDR2 SYGVKD. For the CDR3, the DNA is TGTGCCATCAGGGCGACTAGCGGGGTAGATACGCAGTATTTT. Its protein product is CAIRATSGVDTQYF.

The CDR3 region is CASSVHRIGDTEAFF. DNA of the CDR3: TGTGCCAGCAGTGTTCACAGGATTGGGGACACTGAAGCTTTCTTT. The chain is built from TRBV6-1 and TRBJ1-1, with D tentatively TRBD1 (5 bases). This CDR3 has 15 residues. Germline-derived CDR1 and CDR2 are MNHNS and SASEGT. Between the trimmed V and J ends, which lost 4 bases and 3 bases, there was a span of 15 bases.

The chain links TRBV15 to TRBJ2-1, with 11 positions matching TRBD2. This CDR3 region has 18 residues. Losses at the gene ends were 0 bases for V and 9 bases for J; bases not matched to a gene: 13. The germline CDR1 and CDR2 sequences are LNHNV and YYDKDF (reference sequence). The CDR3: CATSRDWGLGTSGAEQFF. CDR3 bases: TGTGCCACCAGCAGAGATTGGGGGCTCGGGACTAGCGGCGCTGAGCAGTTCTTC.

This CDR3 reads CAISFTAGTGYGYTF. CDR3 in DNA: TGTGCCATCAGTTTCACGGCCGGGACAGGCTATGGCTACACCTTC. The genes are TRBV10-3 and TRBJ1-2; 8 bases are a match to TRBD1. Germline CDR1 ENHRY, CDR2 SYGVKD. The junction had 9 bases not matched to a gene; V was cut back by 5 bases and J by 4 bases. The CDR3 runs 15 residues.

The V and J genes are TRBV27 and TRBJ2-4, with 8 bases matching TRBD1. Trimming removed 3 bases from V and 0 bases from J; junction bases left unmatched: 10. The CDR3 is 18 residues long. Germline values: CDR1 MNHEY, CDR2 SMNVEV (reference sequence). The CDR3 DNA reads as TGTGCCAGCAGTTTCAGGGGGCCTGGTACGTTAGCCAAAAACATTCAGTACTTC. Translation: CASSFRGPGTLAKNIQYF.

This chain links TRBV5-1 with TRBJ1-1; D is unresolved. CDR1 and CDR2 from the germline V gene are SGHRS and YFSETQ. CDR3 length: 14 amino acids. Between the trimmed V and J ends, which lost 4 bases and 0 bases, there was a span of 10 bases. The CDR3 spells CASSPGSLNTEAFF. CDR3 DNA sequence: TGCGCCAGCAGCCCAGGAAGCTTGAACACTGAAGCTTTCTTT.

The V call is TRBV6-4, the J call TRBJ2-3; 7 bases agree with TRBD1. Germline V gene data show CDR1 as MRHNA and CDR2 as SNTAGT. The CDR3 runs 15 residues. The J segment lost 6 bases and the V segment lost 3 bases, leaving 9 bases of the junction unmatched. The CDR3 nucleotides read TGTGCCAGCAGTGAGACAGGGACGGCGGTGGATACGCAGTATTTT. This encodes CASSETGTAVDTQYF.

This chain links TRBV11-2 with TRBJ2-3; D is unresolved. The CDR3 is 16 amino acids. Trimming removed 5 bases from V and 2 bases from J, with 17 bases in between. Germline V lookup: CDR1 SGHAT, CDR2 FQNNGV. In DNA, the CDR3 is TGTGCCAGCAGCCGGTGGGTGACTTACTCCACAGATACGCAGTATTTT. This encodes CASSRWVTYSTDTQYF.

The rearrangement uses TRBV14 and TRBJ1-2; 7 nucleotides align to TRBD1. CDR3 length: 15 amino acids. Germline CDR1 and CDR2: SGHDN and FVKESK. After removal of 3 bases from V and 8 bases from J, the junction contained 12 bases not matched to a gene. CDR3 sequence: CASSHTEGTVGGYTF. CDR3 nucleotides: TGTGCCAGCAGCCATACGGAAGGGACAGTAGGCGGCTACACCTTC.

This sequence joins TRBV10-2 and TRBJ1-1; D is ambiguous. Trimming stripped 10 bases from V and 1 base from J, with 22 bases between. The CDR3 runs to 16 residues. Per the germline V gene, CDR1 is WSHSY and CDR2 is SAAADI. CDR3 coding DNA: TGCGCCACCACCGGATCTGTGACTTCGCCGAACACTGAAGCTTTCTTT. It yields the protein CATTGSVTSPNTEAFF.

This sequence joins TRBV2 and TRBJ2-3; possible D gene TRBD2, 5 bases. Germline V gene sequence: CDR1 SNHLY, CDR2 FYNNEI. CDR3 length: 12 amino acids. V lost 7 bases and J 2 bases, leaving 7 bases between the germline ends. CDR3 coding DNA: TGTGCCAGCACCGGGAACACAGATACGCAGTATTTT. This gives the protein CASTGNTDTQYF.

This chain joins TRBV25-1 and TRBJ2-1, with a possible D match to TRBD2 (5 bases). This CDR3 is built from 14 residues. V was trimmed by 3 bases and J by 9 bases, leaving 15 bases between them. From germline, CDR1 is MGHDK and CDR2 SYGVNS. The CDR3 DNA reads as TGTGCCAGCAGTGATCCGGGGTTTGGCGGTGAGCAGTTCTTC. This sequence encodes CASSDPGFGGEQFF.

This sequence joins TRBV7-9 and TRBJ1-5, with 9 bases that match TRBD1. The CDR3 extends over 13 amino acids. The ends lost 4 bases at V and 7 bases at J; junction bases unmatched: 2. From germline, CDR1 is SEHNR and CDR2 FQNEAQ (reference sequence). The CDR3 coding sequence is TGTGCCAGCAGCTCAACAGGGGGCCAGCCCCAGCATTTT. Its translation is CASSSTGGQPQHF.

This chain uses TRBV2 with TRBJ1-2, with TRBD1 as a possible D gene (5 bases). Germline V gives CDR1 SNHLY, CDR2 FYNNEI. V was shortened by 7 bases and J by 4 bases, with 13 bases between the two germline ends. The length of the CDR3 is 13 residues. The chain's CDR3 is CASNSGSVYGYTF. The CDR3 nucleotides read TGTGCCAGCAATTCAGGGTCCGTCTATGGCTACACCTTC.

This clone has a handful of counts. The chain links TRBV6-5 to TRBJ1-2; 7 bases are shared with TRBD1. The CDR3 contains 16 residues. Germline V gives CDR1 MNHEY, CDR2 SVGAGI. The V gene end was trimmed by 0 bases and the J gene end by 5 bases; junction bases not matched to a gene: 9. CDR3 region: CASSYSLGTEHYGYTF. The DNA for the CDR3 is TGTGCCAGCAGTTACTCTCTCGGGACAGAGCATTATGGCTACACCTTC.

The chain joins TRBV9 to TRBJ1-1, with D perhaps matching TRBD1 (5 bases). CDR3 length: 14 residues. From germline, CDR1 is SGDLS and CDR2 YYNGEE. Trimming left V 0 bases short and J 5 bases short, with 11 bases between. CDR3 nucleotides: TGTGCCAGCAGCGTAGTTGGGGGAGGGACTGAAGCTTTCTTT. It translates to CASSVVGGGTEAFF.

The V call is TRBV7-9, the J call TRBJ2-3; 7 nucleotides line up with TRBD1. The CDR3 is 18 residues long. Per germline, CDR1 SEHNR and CDR2 FQNEAQ (reference sequence). The junction had 15 bases not matched to a gene; V was cut back by 6 bases and J by 0 bases. CDR3 nucleotide sequence: TGTGCCAGCAGTTCCTTACAGGGGTTTATTTCTAGCACAGATACGCAGTATTTT. Amino acids: CASSSLQGFISSTDTQYF.